This T cell receptor beta chain appears in the sequencing data of a study of blood T cell repertoires in COVID-19. Overall study: Nucleic acid was either cDNA or gDNA, and it came from T cells, B-cell-depleted T cells, or PBMCs.

Authors' methods: Amplification of reference gene primers was used by the study to estimate nucleated cell counts. Sequencing was performed with immunoSEQ multiplex PCR; in TCRdb, only in-frame clones are kept and a portion is missing. The D gene and trimming were derived from the DNA, and the V and J assignments and clone size from that table. Counted here are about 190,000 clones, around nine tenths occurring once; the ten biggest clones make up approximately 6.7%. The V end lost 1 base, the J end lost 6 bases, and 10 bases lay between the germline ends. Germline CDR1 and CDR2: MNHNS and SASEGT. The CDR3 is 14 residues long.

The chain couples TRBV6-1 to TRBJ2-1, with D uncertain. This clonotype was obtained from a man aged 40-49 years with acute or convalescent COVID-19. The sample was peripheral blood. The CDR3 region is CASSEGLGPNEQFF. CDR3 bases: TGTGCCAGCAGTGAAGGGCTAGGTCCCAATGAGCAGTTCTTC.